The clone carrying this T cell receptor (beta chain) was found a few times. Its antigen is still unknown. CDR3 length: 16 amino acids. Germline CDR1 and CDR2: SGHTA and FQGTGA. The trim removed 5 bases at V and 3 bases at J, leaving 7 bases unmatched. The sample is drawn from a study of STAT5B mutations in CD4+ large granular lymphocyte leukemia. Libraries were prepared by immunoSEQ multiplex PCR; TCRdb keeps only in-frame clonotypes and omits some of them. The sample includes tens of thousands of clones, 70% to 90% of them seen just once. Study-level points and caveats: CD4-sorted patient repertoires seemed more clonal than healthy CD4+ repertoires.

V usage is TRBV7-3 and J usage is TRBJ2-1; TRBD1 agrees at 10 bases. The specimen sequenced was CD4+ T cells from blood buffy coats. This receptor was identified in a human donor in good health. The DNA of the CDR3 is TGTGCCAGCAGCCCTGCTGGGACAGGGGTCTACAATGAGCAGTTCTTC. Encoded protein: CASSPAGTGVYNEQFF. Full variable domain (outside the CDR3, taken from reference TRBV7-3 and TRBJ2-1): GAGVSQTPSNKVTEKGKYVELRCDPISGHTALYWYRQSLGQGPEFLIYFQGTGAADDSGLPNDRFFAVRPEGSVSTLKIQRTERGDSAVYLCASSPAGTGVYNEQFFGPGTRLTVL.